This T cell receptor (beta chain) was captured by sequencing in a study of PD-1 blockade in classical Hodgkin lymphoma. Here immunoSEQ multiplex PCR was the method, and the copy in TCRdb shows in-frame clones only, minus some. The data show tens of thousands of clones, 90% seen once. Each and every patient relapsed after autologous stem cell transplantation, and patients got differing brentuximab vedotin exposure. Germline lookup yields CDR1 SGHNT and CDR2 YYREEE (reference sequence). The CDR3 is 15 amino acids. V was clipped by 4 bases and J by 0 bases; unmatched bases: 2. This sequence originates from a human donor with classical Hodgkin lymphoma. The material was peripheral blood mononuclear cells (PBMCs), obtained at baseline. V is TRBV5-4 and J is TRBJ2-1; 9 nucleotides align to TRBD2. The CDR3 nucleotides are TGTGCCAGCAGCCTAGCGGGAAGCTCCTACAATGAGCAGTTCTTC. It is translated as CASSLAGSSYNEQFF.